Below are 11 T cell receptor beta chains sequenced from a single sample in a study of vaccination and CD4 T cells after COVID-19. Treatment denoted: roughly 10-day PBMC culture with coronavirus spike peptide pools or control peptides (ViraFEST assay). With the Oncomine TCR Beta short-read assay, DNA from cultured CD4+ T cells was sequenced. A single record per CDR3 protein comes from TCRdb applying MiXCR to the PCR reads. The table shows over 10,000 distinct CDR3 sequences, with 50% occurring only once. Their antigens are not known. Material: CD4+ T cells from blood, cultured in vitro. All receptors derive from a human donor who had recovered from COVID-19.

This clonotype was detected only a few times. The chain joins TRBV5-5 to TRBJ2-1, with TRBD1 identical over 9 bases. Trimming took 4 bases from V and 16 from J; bases not matched to a gene: 12. Germline CDR1 SGHKS, CDR2 YYEKEE (reference sequence). The CDR3 totals 13 residues. In DNA, the CDR3 is TGTGCCAGCAGCGATCCCGGGACAGGGTTTATTTTCTTC. Translated: CASSDPGTGFIFF.

J is TRBJ2-7 and V is TRBV12-3 or TRBV12-4; TRBD2 matches at 7 bases. Trimming took 5 bases from V and 2 from J; bases not matched to a gene: 6. The CDR3 runs to 14 residues. For the CDR3, the DNA is TGTGCCAGCAGTCAATCGGGGACTACCTACGAGCAGTACTTC. This gives the protein CASSQSGTTYEQYF.

The genes are TRBV28 and TRBJ2-7, with TRBD1 identical over 9 bases. Germline loops: CDR1 MDHEN, CDR2 SYDVKM. V shed 8 bases, J shed 5 bases, and the junction held 7 bases outside the gene matches. The CDR3 has 13 residues. In nucleotides, the CDR3 is TGTGCCAGCGCAGGGACAGGGCCTCACGAGCAGTACTTC. Its translation is CASAGTGPHEQYF.

The chain carries TRBV2 and TRBJ1-2, with 8 bases matching TRBD1. V trimming: 5 bases; J trimming: 6 bases; junction bases outside the gene matches: 8. The CDR3 sequence is 14 residues long. Germline V gene lookup returns CDR1 SNHLY and CDR2 FYNNEI. The CDR3 reads CASSTTTGDNGYTF. The CDR3 DNA reads as TGTGCCAGCAGTACCACGACAGGGGATAATGGCTACACCTTC.

The V gene is TRBV30, the J gene TRBJ2-3; no reliable D call. Trimming left V 1 base short and J 0 bases short, with 5 bases between. CDR1 and CDR2 from the germline V gene are GTSNPN and SVGIG (reference sequence). The CDR3 is made up of 13 amino acids. The DNA for the CDR3 is TGTGCCTGGAGTGGAGCTAGCACAGATACGCAGTATTTT. It is translated as CAWSGASTDTQYF.

The J gene is TRBJ2-1, the V gene TRBV7-2, with 12 bases aligning to TRBD2. J lost 12 bases, V lost 5 bases, and 14 bases had no gene match. This CDR3 contains 16 residues. The V gene's germline CDR1 is SGHTA and CDR2 FQGNSA. CDR3 bases: TGTGCCAGCAGCGTCTCCGGGACTAGCGGGCTGAGGGCGCAGTTCTTC. It is translated as CASSVSGTSGLRAQFF.

The chain couples TRBV27 to TRBJ2-3; D is unresolved. Trimming took 7 bases from V and 4 from J, leaving 15 bases between them. The CDR3 runs 14 residues. From germline, CDR1 is MNHEY and CDR2 SMNVEV (reference sequence). CDR3 sequence reads: CASTVSFDSDTQYF. The CDR3 DNA sequence: TGTGCCAGCACGGTGAGCTTTGATTCAGATACGCAGTATTTT.

J is TRBJ2-3 and V is TRBV20-1; TRBD1 matches 9 bases. The germline gives CDR1 DFQATT, CDR2 SNEGSKA (reference sequence). The CDR3 loop spans 17 amino acids. The V and J ends lost 5 bases and 0 bases, in that order; junction bases with no gene match: 12. The CDR3 DNA reads as TGCAGTGCTCCACAACAGGGGGCACTTTCTAGCACAGATACGCAGTATTTT. Protein sequence: CSAPQQGALSSTDTQYF.

The rearrangement links TRBV28 to TRBJ2-1, with 8 nucleotides matching TRBD1. The CDR3 extends over 16 amino acids. V trimming: 5 bases; J trimming: 1 base; junction bases outside the gene matches: 7. Per germline, CDR1 MDHEN and CDR2 SYDVKM. Written as DNA, the CDR3 is TGTGCCAGCAGTAGAACCAGGGGGCGATCCTACAATGAGCAGTTCTTC. Its translation: CASSRTRGRSYNEQFF.

J is TRBJ1-6 and V is TRBV20-1, with 7 bases matching TRBD1. J gave up 7 bases and V 6 bases, and 6 bases lay outside the gene matches. Looked up from germline, CDR1 is DFQATT and CDR2 is SNEGSKA (reference sequence). The CDR3 has 13 residues. CDR3 sequence (DNA): TGCAGTGCCACGAGGGGGCCGAATTCACCCCTCCACTTT. It is translated as CSATRGPNSPLHF.

This clonotype turned up a few times. The gene calls are TRBV7-3 and TRBJ2-3; 8 bases line up with TRBD2. The CDR3 contains 15 residues. Unmatched junction bases numbered 3, after V lost 3 bases and J lost 1 base. CDR1 is SGHTA and CDR2 is FQGTGA in the germline V gene. CDR3 sequence: CASSFGAGGTDTQYF. CDR3 sequence (DNA): TGTGCCAGCAGCTTCGGAGCGGGGGGCACAGATACGCAGTATTTT.